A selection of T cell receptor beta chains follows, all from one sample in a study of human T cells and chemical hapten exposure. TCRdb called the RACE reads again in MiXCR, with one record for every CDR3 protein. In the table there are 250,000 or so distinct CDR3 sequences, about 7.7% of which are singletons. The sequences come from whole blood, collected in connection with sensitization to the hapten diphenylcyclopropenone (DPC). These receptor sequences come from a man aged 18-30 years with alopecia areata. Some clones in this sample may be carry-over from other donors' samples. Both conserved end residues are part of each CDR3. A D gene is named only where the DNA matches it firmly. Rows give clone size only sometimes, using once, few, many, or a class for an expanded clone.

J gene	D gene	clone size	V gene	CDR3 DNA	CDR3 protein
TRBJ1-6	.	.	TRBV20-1	TGCAGTGCTAGATCCCCGGGCAGGGGTGATTCACCCCTCCACTTT	CSARSPGRGDSPLHF
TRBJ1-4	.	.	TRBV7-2	TGTGCCAGCAGCTTAGATGGGGGGGCTGGTGAAAAACTGTTTTTT	CASSLDGGAGEKLFF
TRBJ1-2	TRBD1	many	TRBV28	TGTGCCAGCAGTCAGTGGGACAGGGATACCCTCTATGGCTACACCTTC	CASSQWDRDTLYGYTF
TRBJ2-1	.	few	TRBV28	TGTGCCAGCAGTTTATACGCAGGAGGAAAGTCTTACAATGAGCAGTTCTTC	CASSLYAGGKSYNEQFF
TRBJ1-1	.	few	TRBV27	TGTGCCAGCAGTTTACAGGGTTACACTGAAGCTTTCTTT	CASSLQGYTEAFF
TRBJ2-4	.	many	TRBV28	TGTGCCAGCAGTTCAGCGGTAGCCAAAAACATTCAGTACTTC	CASSSAVAKNIQYF
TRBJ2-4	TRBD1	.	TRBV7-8	TGTGCCAGCAGCTTATATCGGACAGGGGTCGTAGCCAAAAACATTCAGTACTTC	CASSLYRTGVVAKNIQYF
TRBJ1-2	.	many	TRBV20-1	TGCAGTGCTACTATTAGAGGAGCCCTGGCGTACTATGGCTACACCTTC	CSATIRGALAYYGYTF
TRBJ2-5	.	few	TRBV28	TGTGCCAGCAGACCTGACAGGGAGACCCAGTACTTC	CASRPDRETQYF
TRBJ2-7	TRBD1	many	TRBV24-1	TGTGCCACCAGTGACAAAGCTGGGACAGGGCTCTACGAGCAGTACTTC	CATSDKAGTGLYEQYF
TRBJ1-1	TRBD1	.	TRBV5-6	TGTGCCAGCAGCACTGGACAGGGAAACACTGAAGCTTTCTTT	CASSTGQGNTEAFF